A single sample gave rise to the 17 T cell receptor beta chains below, sequenced in a study of blood T cell repertoires in COVID-19. Using immunoSEQ multiplex PCR, the repertoire was profiled, and TCRdb retains in-frame clones only, with some absent. Of about 380,000 clones in the sample, less than 90% were seen once. Sequencing was performed on PBMCs or T cells enriched from blood (not recorded which). The receptors were gathered from a woman aged 25 to 39 who had recovered from COVID-19.

The chain couples TRBV24-1 to TRBJ2-3; 10 bases match TRBD1. Trimming took 4 bases from V and 2 from J; bases not matched to a gene: 5. The CDR3 runs to 16 residues. Germline assignment: CDR1 KGHDR and CDR2 SFDVKD. The CDR3 spells CATSDGTGAPTDTQYF. The DNA of the CDR3 is TGTGCCACCAGTGACGGGACAGGGGCCCCCACAGATACGCAGTATTTT.

The V and J genes are TRBV7-9 and TRBJ1-1; TRBD1 is a possible D gene (6 bases). The CDR3 sequence is 15 residues long. V lost 1 base to trimming and J lost 5 bases, with 14 bases between them. CDR1 is SEHNR, CDR2 FQNEAQ, per germline (reference sequence). The CDR3: CASSLEAGGATEAFF. In DNA form, the CDR3 reads TGTGCCAGCAGCTTAGAGGCCGGGGGGGCAACTGAAGCTTTCTTT.

CDR3 bases: TGTGCCAGCAGCTTGCGGGGAGGGTGGAGCGGGAGTCCCAACGAGCAGTACTTC. This codes for CASSLRGGWSGSPNEQYF. V and J are TRBV5-6 and TRBJ2-7; 8 bases fit TRBD2. Germline V gene sequence: CDR1 SGHDT, CDR2 YYEEEE. The CDR3 contains 18 residues. The trim removed 1 base at V and 5 bases at J, leaving 17 bases unmatched. The full variable domain, rest sourced from reference TRBV5-6 and TRBJ2-7, is DAGVTQSPTHLIKTRGQQVTLRCSPKSGHDTVSWYQQALGQGPQFIFQYYEEEERQRGNFPDRFSGHQFPNYSSELNVNALLLGDSALYLCASSLRGGWSGSPNEQYFGPGTRLTVT.

This clone turned up a few times. The junction shows a germline mismatch at one end, possibly a read error. The CDR3 sequence is CASSPGQFQETQYF. CDR3 nucleotides: TGTGCTAGCAGCCCGGGACAGTTCCAAGAGACCCAGTACTTC. The V call is TRBV7-7, the J call TRBJ2-5; 7 nucleotides line up with TRBD1. The CDR3 runs to 14 residues. Germline V gene sequence: CDR1 SSHAT, CDR2 FNYEAQ (reference sequence).

CDR3 nucleotide sequence: TGTGCCAGCACTGTCAGGGGCTCCTATAATTCACCCCTCCACTTT. Translating it yields CASTVRGSYNSPLHF. The chain joins TRBV6-5 to TRBJ1-6, with TRBD1 as a possible D gene (6 bases). Germline loops: CDR1 MNHEY, CDR2 SVGAGI. Trimming left V 7 bases short and J 0 bases short, with 10 bases between. CDR3 length equals 15 residues.

The chain joins TRBV2 to TRBJ1-4, with D unresolved. Deletions cut 3 bases from V and 3 bases from J, with 11 bases between. The CDR3 consists of 15 residues. The germline V gene has CDR1 SNHLY and CDR2 FYNNEI. The CDR3 DNA is TGTGCCAGCAGTGAGACGGGGAGGGCTAATGAAAAACTGTTTTTT. Translating gives CASSETGRANEKLFF. Full variable domain (outside the CDR3, taken from reference TRBV2 and TRBJ1-4): EPEVTQTPSHQVTQMGQEVILRCVPISNHLYFYWYRQILGQKVEFLVSFYNNEISEKSEIFDDQFSVERPDGSNFTLKIRSTKLEDSAMYFCASSETGRANEKLFFGSGTQLSVL.

This chain links TRBV7-3 with TRBJ2-1; tentatively, D is TRBD2 (6 bases). V lost 5 bases and J lost 7, with 9 bases in between. The length of the CDR3 is 12 residues. Germline CDR1 and CDR2: SGHTA and FQGTGA. DNA for the CDR3: TGTGCCAGCAGCGCGGCGGGGAATGAGCAGTTCTTC. Its translation: CASSAAGNEQFF.

The chain links TRBV9 to TRBJ1-1, with D tentatively TRBD1 (5 bases). Trimming shortened V by 0 bases and J by 7 bases, and 10 bases separated the two germline ends. CDR3 length: 13 amino acids. Germline lookup yields CDR1 SGDLS and CDR2 YYNGEE. CDR3 in DNA: TGTGCCAGCAGCGTAGTAACAGGCGTTGAAGCTTTCTTT. Encoded protein: CASSVVTGVEAFF.

The CDR3 region is CASSLVNSGSSYEQYF. In DNA form, the CDR3 reads TGTGCCAGCAGCTTAGTAAACAGCGGGAGTTCATACGAGCAGTACTTC. This chain connects TRBV11-2 to TRBJ2-7, with 8 bases lining up with TRBD2. CDR1 and CDR2 from the germline V gene are SGHAT and FQNNGV. CDR3 length equals 16 residues. With V trimmed by 1 base and J by 4 bases, 9 bases remained unmatched.

This clone appeared a few times. This rearrangement joins TRBV7-9 to TRBJ2-7; D is uncertain. The CDR3 runs 15 residues. Trimming took 5 bases from V and 6 from J, leaving 20 bases between them. Germline CDR1 reads SEHNR; CDR2 reads FQNEAQ (reference sequence). CDR3 residues: CASSPTKSPYVEQYF. CDR3 sequence (DNA): TGTGCCAGCAGCCCAACCAAGTCCCCCTACGTCGAGCAGTACTTC. Looking up the rest from reference TRBV7-9 and TRBJ2-7 gives the full variable domain: DTGVSQNPRHKITKRGQNVTFRCDPISEHNRLYWYRQTLGQGPEFLTYFQNEAQLEKSRLLSDRFSAERPKGSFSTLEIQRTEQGDSAMYLCASSPTKSPYVEQYFGPGTRLTVT.

V and J are TRBV19 and TRBJ2-7, with 7 bases aligning to TRBD1. This CDR3 has 14 residues. V was clipped by 2 bases and J by 2 bases; unmatched bases: 3. In germline, CDR1 is LNHDA, CDR2 SQIVND (reference sequence). CDR3 sequence: CASSIRTGTYEQYF. Here the CDR3 DNA reads TGTGCCAGTAGTATAAGGACAGGAACCTACGAGCAGTACTTC.

This chain uses TRBV6-5 with TRBJ2-1, with D possibly TRBD2 on 5 matching bases. V was shortened by 4 bases and J by 3 bases, with 13 bases between the two germline ends. CDR1 MNHEY and CDR2 SVGAGI come from the germline V gene. This CDR3 has 15 residues. The CDR3 nucleotides read TGTGCCAGCAGTTTGGGCATCGAGGGCTACAATGAGCAGTTCTTC. Encoded protein: CASSLGIEGYNEQFF.

V usage is TRBV15 and J usage is TRBJ1-2; no definite D call. The CDR3 is 16 amino acids. V lost 3 bases, J lost 2 bases, and 16 bases lay in between. CDR1 is LNHNV and CDR2 is YYDKDF in the germline V gene (reference sequence). CDR3 nucleotide sequence: TGTGCCACCAGCAGCCCCTCAGGCAACTCCAACTATGGCTACACCTTC. This encodes CATSSPSGNSNYGYTF. Full variable domain (rest looked up from reference TRBV15 and TRBJ1-2): DAMVIQNPRYQVTQFGKPVTLSCSQTLNHNVMYWYQQKSSQAPKLLFHYYDKDFNNEADTPDNFQSRRPNTSFCFLDIRSPGLGDTAMYLCATSSPSGNSNYGYTFGSGTRLTVV.

This clone appeared once. The rearrangement joins TRBV6-2 or TRBV6-3 to TRBJ2-3, with 13 nucleotides matching TRBD2. With 5 bases clipped from V and 2 bases from J, the junction kept 10 bases outside the gene matches. This CDR3 is built from 18 residues. Germline CDR1 reads MNHEY; CDR2 reads SVGEGT. CDR3 DNA: TGTGCCAGCAGTCCCCTGGGACTAGCGGGGCCCTACACAGATACGCAGTATTTT. Residues: CASSPLGLAGPYTDTQYF.

The J gene is TRBJ2-1, the V gene TRBV6-1; tentatively, D is TRBD1 (5 bases). V was pared by 1 base and J by 0 bases, with 7 bases between. The CDR3 covers 15 residues. Germline V gene data show CDR1 as MNHNS and CDR2 as SASEGT. The CDR3 DNA sequence: TGTGCCAGCAGTGAAGAAAGGGGCTCCTACAATGAGCAGTTCTTC. Its protein is CASSEERGSYNEQFF.

The genes are TRBV9 and TRBJ1-4; D might be TRBD1 (5 bases). Germline V gene data show CDR1 as SGDLS and CDR2 as YYNGEE. The V end lost 1 base, the J end lost 2 bases, and 9 bases lay between the germline ends. This CDR3 spans 15 amino acids. The CDR3 coding sequence is TGTGCCAGCAGCGTATGGGAGGGGACTAATGAAAAACTGTTTTTT. It specifies CASSVWEGTNEKLFF.

In nucleotides, the CDR3 is TGCGCCGTATCACCCCTCCACTTT. It encodes CAVSPLHF. The rearrangement joins TRBV4-1 to TRBJ1-6; D gene uncertain. This CDR3 has 8 residues. CDR1 and CDR2 (germline): MGHRA, YSYEKL. V lost 11 bases to trimming and J lost 10 bases, with 3 bases between them.